The following is a T cell receptor (beta chain) sequence with its context. Original analysis: Reference gene primers were amplified, and this amplification served to estimate nucleated cell counts. The data were produced by immunoSEQ multiplex PCR, yet TCRdb's version contains in-frame clones alone and is incomplete. V and J calls and clone size come straight from that table; D and trimming were deduced from the DNA. The table includes approximately 100,000 clones, about 89% detected once. The entry originates in a study of blood T cell repertoires in COVID-19. The specimen was peripheral blood. The receptor was derived from a man aged 60-69 years with acute or convalescent COVID-19.

The CDR3 region is CSAGTAGTNEKLFF. CDR3 bases: TGCAGCGCCGGGACAGCGGGAACTAATGAAAAACTGTTTTTT. V gene TRBV29-1 combines with J gene TRBJ1-4, with TRBD1 identical over 7 bases. The CDR3 has 14 residues. The V and J ends lost 7 bases and 1 base, in that order; junction bases with no gene match: 6. Germline CDR1 and CDR2: SQVTM and ANQGSEA. The full variable domain, its missing parts supplied by reference TRBV29-1 and TRBJ1-4, is SAVISQKPSRDICQRGTSLTIQCQVDSQVTMMFWYRQQPGQSLTLIATANQGSEATYESGFVIDKFPISRPNLTFSTLTVSNMSPEDSSIYLCSAGTAGTNEKLFFGSGTQLSVL.